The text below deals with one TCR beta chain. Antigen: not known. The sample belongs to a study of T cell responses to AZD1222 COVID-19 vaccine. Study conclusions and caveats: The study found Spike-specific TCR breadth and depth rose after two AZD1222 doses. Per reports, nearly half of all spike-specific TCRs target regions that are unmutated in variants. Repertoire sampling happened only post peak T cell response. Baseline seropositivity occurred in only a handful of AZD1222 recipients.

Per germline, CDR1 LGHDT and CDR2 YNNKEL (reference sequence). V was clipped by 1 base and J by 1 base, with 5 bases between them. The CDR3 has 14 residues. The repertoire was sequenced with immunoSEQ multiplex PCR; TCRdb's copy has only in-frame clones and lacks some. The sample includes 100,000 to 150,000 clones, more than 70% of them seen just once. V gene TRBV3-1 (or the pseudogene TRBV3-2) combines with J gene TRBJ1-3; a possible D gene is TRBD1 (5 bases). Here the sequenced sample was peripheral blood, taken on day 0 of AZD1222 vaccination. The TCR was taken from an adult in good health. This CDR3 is CASSQAGSGNTIYF. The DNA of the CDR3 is TGTGCCAGCAGCCAAGCAGGGTCTGGAAACACCATATATTTT.